The T cell receptor beta chain under discussion was sequenced for a study of CD8+ T cells in alopecia areata. The germline gives CDR1 MGHDK, CDR2 SYGVNS. V was clipped by 7 bases and J by 6 bases, with 22 bases between them. The CDR3 has 15 residues. The treatment denotes: oral pan-JAK inhibitor, 5-10 mg twice daily. RNA was isolated and reverse transcribed to cDNA, the sequencing template. The method was immunoSEQ multiplex PCR; TCRdb's version includes in-frame clones alone and lacks a portion of them. Among around 140,000 clones listed, around 87% were seen once. This receptor was taken from a human donor with alopecia areata. The V gene is TRBV25-1, the J gene TRBJ2-7; a weak D match, TRBD1 (6 bases). The sequences come from CD8+ T cells sorted from blood, collected at week 4, from a patient treated with tofacitinib. As DNA, the CDR3 is TGTGCCAGCATCGAAATGACAGGCCTTGGGCTCGAGCAGTACTTC. Its protein is CASIEMTGLGLEQYF.